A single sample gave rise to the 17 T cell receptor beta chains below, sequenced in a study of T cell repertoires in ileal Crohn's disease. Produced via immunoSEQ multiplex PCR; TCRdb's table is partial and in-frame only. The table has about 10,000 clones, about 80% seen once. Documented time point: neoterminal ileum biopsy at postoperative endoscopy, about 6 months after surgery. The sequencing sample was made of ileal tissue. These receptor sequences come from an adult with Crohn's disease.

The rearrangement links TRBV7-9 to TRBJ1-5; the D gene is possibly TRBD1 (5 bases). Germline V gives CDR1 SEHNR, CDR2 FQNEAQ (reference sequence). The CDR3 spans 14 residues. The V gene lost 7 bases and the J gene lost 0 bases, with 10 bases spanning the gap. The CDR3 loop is CASTTGGSNQPQHF. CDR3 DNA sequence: TGTGCCAGCACCACGGGGGGTAGCAATCAGCCCCAGCATTTT.

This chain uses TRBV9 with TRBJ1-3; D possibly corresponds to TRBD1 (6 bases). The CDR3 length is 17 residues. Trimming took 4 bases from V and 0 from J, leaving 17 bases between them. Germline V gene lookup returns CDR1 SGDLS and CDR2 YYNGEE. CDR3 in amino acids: CASSPEDSLSSGNTIYF. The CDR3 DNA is TGTGCCAGCAGCCCAGAGGACAGCCTTTCCTCTGGAAACACCATATATTTT. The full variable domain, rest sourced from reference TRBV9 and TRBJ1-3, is DSGVTQTPKHLITATGQRVTLRCSPRSGDLSVYWYQQSLDQGLQFLIQYYNGEERAKGNILERFSAQQFPDLHSELNLSSLELGDSALYFCASSPEDSLSSGNTIYFGEGSWLTVV.

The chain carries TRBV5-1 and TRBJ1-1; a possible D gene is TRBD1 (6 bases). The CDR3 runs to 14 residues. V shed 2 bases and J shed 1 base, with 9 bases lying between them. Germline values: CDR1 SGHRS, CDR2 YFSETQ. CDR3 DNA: TGCGCCAGCAGCTTCGGGGGGGCGAACACTGAAGCTTTCTTT. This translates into CASSFGGANTEAFF.

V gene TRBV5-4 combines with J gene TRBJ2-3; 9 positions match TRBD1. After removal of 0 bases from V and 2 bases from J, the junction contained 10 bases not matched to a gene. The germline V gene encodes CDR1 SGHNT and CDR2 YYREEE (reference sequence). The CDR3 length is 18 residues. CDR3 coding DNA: TGTGCCAGCAGCTTGGGACCCCTACAGGGGGCCTACACAGATACGCAGTATTTT. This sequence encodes CASSLGPLQGAYTDTQYF. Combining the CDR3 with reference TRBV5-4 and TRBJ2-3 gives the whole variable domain ETGVTQSPTHLIKTRGQQVTLRCSSQSGHNTVSWYQQALGQGPQFIFQYYREEENGRGNFPPRFSGLQFPNYSSELNVNALELDDSALYLCASSLGPLQGAYTDTQYFGPGTRLTVL.

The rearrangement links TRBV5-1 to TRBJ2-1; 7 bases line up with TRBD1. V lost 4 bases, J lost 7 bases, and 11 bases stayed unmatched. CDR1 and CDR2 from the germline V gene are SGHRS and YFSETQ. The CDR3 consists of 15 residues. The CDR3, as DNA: TGCGCCAGCAGCCCGTCCGGGACAGATTTGAATGAGCAGTTCTTC. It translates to CASSPSGTDLNEQFF.

The CDR3 bases are TGTGCCAGCAGCTTAGAGCTCTATGGCTACACCTTC. Its protein product is CASSLELYGYTF. V gene TRBV7-9 combines with J gene TRBJ1-2, with D unresolved. There are 12 residues in the CDR3. V was shortened by 1 base and J by 4 bases, with 4 bases between the two germline ends. Germline-derived CDR1 and CDR2 are SEHNR and FQNEAQ (reference sequence).

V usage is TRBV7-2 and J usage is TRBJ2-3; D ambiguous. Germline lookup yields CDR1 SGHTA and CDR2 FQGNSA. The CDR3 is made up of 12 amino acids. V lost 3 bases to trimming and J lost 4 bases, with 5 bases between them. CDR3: CASSFAADTQYF. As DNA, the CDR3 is TGTGCCAGCAGCTTCGCGGCAGATACGCAGTATTTT.

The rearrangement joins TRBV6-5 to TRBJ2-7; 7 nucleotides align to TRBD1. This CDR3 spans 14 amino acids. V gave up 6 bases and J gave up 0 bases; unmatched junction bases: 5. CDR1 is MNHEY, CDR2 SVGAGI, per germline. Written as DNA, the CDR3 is TGTGCCAGCAGGGGACAGATGCACTCCTACGAGCAGTACTTC. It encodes CASRGQMHSYEQYF.

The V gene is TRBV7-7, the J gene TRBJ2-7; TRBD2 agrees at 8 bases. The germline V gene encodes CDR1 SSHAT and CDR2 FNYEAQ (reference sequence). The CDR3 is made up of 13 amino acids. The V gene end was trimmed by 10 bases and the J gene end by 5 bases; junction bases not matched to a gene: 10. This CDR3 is CATSSFGGDEQYF. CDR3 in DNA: TGTGCCACCTCATCCTTCGGGGGGGACGAGCAGTACTTC.

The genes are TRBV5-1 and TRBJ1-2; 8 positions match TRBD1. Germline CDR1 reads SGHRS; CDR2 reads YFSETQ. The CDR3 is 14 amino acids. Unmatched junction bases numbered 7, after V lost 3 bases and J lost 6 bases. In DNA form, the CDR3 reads TGCGCCAGCAGCTCGGACAGGGTGGAACATGGCTACACCTTC. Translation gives CASSSDRVEHGYTF.

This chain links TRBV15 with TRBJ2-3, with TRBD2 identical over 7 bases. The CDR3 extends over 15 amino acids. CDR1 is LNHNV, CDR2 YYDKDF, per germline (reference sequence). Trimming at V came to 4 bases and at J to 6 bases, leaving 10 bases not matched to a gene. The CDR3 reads CATSTSGANHDTQYF. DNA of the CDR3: TGTGCCACCAGCACTAGCGGCGCGAACCATGATACGCAGTATTTT.

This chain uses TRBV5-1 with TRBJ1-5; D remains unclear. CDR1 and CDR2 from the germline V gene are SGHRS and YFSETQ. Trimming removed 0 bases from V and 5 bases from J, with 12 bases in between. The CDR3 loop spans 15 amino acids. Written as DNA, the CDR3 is TGCGCCAGCAGCTTGGGGTGGGCAGTGGATCAGCCCCAGCATTTT. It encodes CASSLGWAVDQPQHF.

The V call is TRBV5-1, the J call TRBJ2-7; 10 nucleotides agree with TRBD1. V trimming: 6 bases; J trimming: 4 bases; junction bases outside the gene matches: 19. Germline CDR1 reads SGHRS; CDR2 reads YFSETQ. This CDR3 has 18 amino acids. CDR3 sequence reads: CASTGGTGASSSSYEQYF. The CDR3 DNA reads TGCGCCAGCACGGGGGGGACAGGGGCTTCGAGTTCTTCATACGAGCAGTACTTC.

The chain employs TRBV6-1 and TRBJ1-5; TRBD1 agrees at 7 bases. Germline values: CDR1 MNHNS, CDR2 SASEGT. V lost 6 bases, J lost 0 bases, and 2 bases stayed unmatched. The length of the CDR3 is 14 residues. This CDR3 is CASRGQASNQPQHF. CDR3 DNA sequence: TGTGCCAGCAGAGGACAGGCTAGCAATCAGCCCCAGCATTTT.

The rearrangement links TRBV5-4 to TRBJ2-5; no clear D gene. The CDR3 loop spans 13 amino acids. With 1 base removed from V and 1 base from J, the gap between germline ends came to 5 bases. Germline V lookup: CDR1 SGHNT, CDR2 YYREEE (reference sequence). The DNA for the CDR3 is TGTGCCAGCAGCTTGAACACCCAAGAGACCCAGTACTTC. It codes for CASSLNTQETQYF. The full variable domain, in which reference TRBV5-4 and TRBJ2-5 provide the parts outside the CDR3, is ETGVTQSPTHLIKTRGQQVTLRCSSQSGHNTVSWYQQALGQGPQFIFQYYREEENGRGNFPPRFSGLQFPNYSSELNVNALELDDSALYLCASSLNTQETQYFGPGTRLLVL.

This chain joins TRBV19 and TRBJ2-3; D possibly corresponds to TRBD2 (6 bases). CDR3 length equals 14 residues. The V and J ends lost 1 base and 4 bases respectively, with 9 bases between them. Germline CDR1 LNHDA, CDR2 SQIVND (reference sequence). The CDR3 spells CASSIGPGADTQYF. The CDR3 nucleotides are TGTGCCAGTAGTATAGGTCCGGGGGCAGATACGCAGTATTTT.

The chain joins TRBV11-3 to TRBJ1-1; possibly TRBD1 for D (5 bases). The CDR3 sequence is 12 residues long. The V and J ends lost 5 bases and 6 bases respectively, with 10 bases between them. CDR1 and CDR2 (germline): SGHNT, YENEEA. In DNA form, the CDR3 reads TGTGCCAGCAGCGCCGGGGGATCTGAAGCTTTCTTT. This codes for CASSAGGSEAFF.